This entry is about one T cell receptor beta chain. As yet, its antigen is unknown. The read falls 3 residues short of the CDR3 end, and the missing part is taken from the germline J gene. The protocol was immunoSEQ multiplex PCR, while the TCRdb copy is restricted to in-frame clones and leaves out a portion. Its clone listing holds approximately 49,000 clones. This entry comes from a study of T cells in women clearing cervical HPV infection. Study information: Case blood was drawn a median around 140 days after lesion detection.

This CDR3 comprises 15 residues. Germline loops: CDR1 LNHDA, CDR2 SQIVND (reference sequence). V lost 6 bases and J lost 2, with 11 bases in between. The study's findings and limits: Repertoire richness, not evenness, was significantly elevated in CIN3+ cases versus controls.

Sequencing was performed on blood buffy coat. The clonotype was recovered from a woman between 18 and 70 years old with a cervical HPV16 infection that either progressed to CIN3+ or cleared (not recorded which). The chain joins TRBV19 to TRBJ2-6; maybe TRBD1 (6 bases). The chain's CDR3 is CASSNTGTGANVLTF. The covered CDR3 bases are TGTGCCAGTAGCAACACAGGGACTGGGGCCAACGTC.